This T cell receptor (beta chain) was profiled in a study of cytomegalovirus exposure and HLA in healthy donors. General observations from the study: On later analysis, the bulk of CMV-associated TCR beta chains appeared to be HLA-restricted. Donors belonging to an Asian-associated ancestry cluster reportedly showed fewer N-insertions in productive TCRs than the approximately 690-donor mean, according to what a later analysis found. Despite most TCR sequences being rare, some public TCRs occurred in many donors. Follow-up analysis found HLA locus-dependent TCR association rates, highest for DRB1 and lowest for HLA-C.

Of note for this clone: Its cognate antigen is unknown.

PCR amplification relied on 60 Vbeta primers (plus 13 Jbeta primers). Assay: immunoSEQ multiplex PCR; the TCRdb copy retains only in-frame clones and omits some. The table lists under 200,000 clones. The V gene's germline CDR1 is PRHDT and CDR2 FYEKMQ (reference sequence). The CDR3 sequence is 14 residues long. Trimming took off 1 base at V and 1 base at J, with 7 bases between the two ends. The chain links TRBV13 to TRBJ1-1; D gene ambiguous. The source material was PBMCs. This sequence was found in a young man in good health and CMV-seronegative. The CDR3 loop is CASSLEEQNTEAFF. CDR3 nucleotide sequence: TGTGCCAGCAGCTTAGAAGAGCAGAACACTGAAGCTTTCTTT.